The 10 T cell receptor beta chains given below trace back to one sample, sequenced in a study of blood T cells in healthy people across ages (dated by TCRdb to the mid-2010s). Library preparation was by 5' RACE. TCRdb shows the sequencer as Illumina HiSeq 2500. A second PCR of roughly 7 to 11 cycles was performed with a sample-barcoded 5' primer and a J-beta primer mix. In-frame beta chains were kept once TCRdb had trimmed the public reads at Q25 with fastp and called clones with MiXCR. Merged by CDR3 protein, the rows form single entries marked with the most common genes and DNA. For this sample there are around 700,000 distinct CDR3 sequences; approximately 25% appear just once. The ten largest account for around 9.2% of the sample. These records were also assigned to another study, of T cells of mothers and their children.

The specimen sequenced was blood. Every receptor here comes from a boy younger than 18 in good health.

The CDR3 DNA follows: TGCGCCAGCAACCTTGGGACAGGGGGGGCCAACGTCCTGACTTTC. Encoded protein: CASNLGTGGANVLTF. V usage is TRBV10-2 and J usage is TRBJ2-6; 9 bases are shared with TRBD1. Per germline, CDR1 WSHSY and CDR2 SAAADI. V lost 7 bases and J lost 4; bases outside the gene matches: 5. The CDR3 has 15 residues.

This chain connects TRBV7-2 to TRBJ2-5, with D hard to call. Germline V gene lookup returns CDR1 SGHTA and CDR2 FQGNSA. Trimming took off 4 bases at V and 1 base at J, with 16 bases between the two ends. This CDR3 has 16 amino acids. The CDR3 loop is CASSSPDLRVQETQYF. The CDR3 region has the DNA TGTGCCAGCAGCTCCCCGGACCTAAGAGTCCAAGAGACCCAGTACTTC. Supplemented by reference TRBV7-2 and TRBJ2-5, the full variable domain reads GAGVSQSPSNKVTEKGKDVELRCDPISGHTALYWYRQSLGQGLEFLIYFQGNSAPDKSGLPSDRFSAERTGGSVSTLTIQRTQQEDSAVYLCASSSPDLRVQETQYFGPGTRLLVL.

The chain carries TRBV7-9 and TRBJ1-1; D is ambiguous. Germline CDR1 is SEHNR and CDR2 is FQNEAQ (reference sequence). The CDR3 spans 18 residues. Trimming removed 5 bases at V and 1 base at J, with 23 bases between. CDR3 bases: TGTGCCAGCAGCCCATCTATTGGGCCCAGAGGGTGGAACACTGAAGCTTTCTTT. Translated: CASSPSIGPRGWNTEAFF. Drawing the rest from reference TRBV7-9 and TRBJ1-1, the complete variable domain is DTGVSQNPRHKITKRGQNVTFRCDPISEHNRLYWYRQTLGQGPEFLTYFQNEAQLEKSRLLSDRFSAERPKGSFSTLEIQRTEQGDSAMYLCASSPSIGPRGWNTEAFFGQGTRLTVV.

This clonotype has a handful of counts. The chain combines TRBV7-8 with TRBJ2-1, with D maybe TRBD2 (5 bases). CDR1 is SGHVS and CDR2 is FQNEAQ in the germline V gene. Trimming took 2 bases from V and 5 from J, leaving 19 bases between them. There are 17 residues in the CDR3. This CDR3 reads CASSLLPAAKRDNEQFF. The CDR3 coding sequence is TGTGCCAGCAGCTTACTTCCAGCGGCCAAACGAGACAATGAGCAGTTCTTC.

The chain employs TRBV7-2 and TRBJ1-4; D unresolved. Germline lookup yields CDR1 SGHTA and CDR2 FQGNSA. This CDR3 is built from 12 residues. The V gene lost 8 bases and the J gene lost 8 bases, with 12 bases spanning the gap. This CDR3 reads CASGDPPEKLFF. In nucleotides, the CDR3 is TGTGCCAGCGGGGATCCACCGGAAAAACTGTTTTTT.

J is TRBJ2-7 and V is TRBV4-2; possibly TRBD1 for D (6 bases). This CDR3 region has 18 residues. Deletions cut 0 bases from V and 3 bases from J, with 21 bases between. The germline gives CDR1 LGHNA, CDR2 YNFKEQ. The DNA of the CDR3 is TGTGCCAGCAGCCAAGATTGGGACACAAAGGGGCAATTCTACGAGCAGTACTTC. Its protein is CASSQDWDTKGQFYEQYF.

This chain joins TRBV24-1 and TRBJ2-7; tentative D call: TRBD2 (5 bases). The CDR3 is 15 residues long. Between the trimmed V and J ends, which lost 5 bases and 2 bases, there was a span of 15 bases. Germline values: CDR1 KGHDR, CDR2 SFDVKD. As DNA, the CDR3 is TGTGCCACCAGTGCCCGAGGAGGCAAAACCTACGAGCAGTACTTC. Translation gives CATSARGGKTYEQYF.

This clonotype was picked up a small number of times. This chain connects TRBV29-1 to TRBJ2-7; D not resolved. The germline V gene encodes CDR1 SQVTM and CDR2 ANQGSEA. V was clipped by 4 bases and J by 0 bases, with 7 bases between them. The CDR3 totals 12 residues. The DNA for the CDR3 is TGCAGCGTTGTAGTCCTCTCCTACGAGCAGTACTTC. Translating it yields CSVVVLSYEQYF.

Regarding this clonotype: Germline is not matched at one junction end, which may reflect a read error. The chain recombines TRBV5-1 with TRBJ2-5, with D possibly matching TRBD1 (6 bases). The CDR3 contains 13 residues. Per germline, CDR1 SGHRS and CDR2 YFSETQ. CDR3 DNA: TGCGCCAGCAGCTTGTACGGGGACAATGAGCAGCTCTTC. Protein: CASSLYGDNEQLF.

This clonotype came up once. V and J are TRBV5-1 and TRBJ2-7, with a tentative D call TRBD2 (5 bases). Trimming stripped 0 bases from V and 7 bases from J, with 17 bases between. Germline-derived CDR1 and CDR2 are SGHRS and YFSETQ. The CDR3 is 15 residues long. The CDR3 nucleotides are TGCGCCAGCAGCTTGGATGCGGGTTATCGTTGGGAGCAGTACTTC. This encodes CASSLDAGYRWEQYF. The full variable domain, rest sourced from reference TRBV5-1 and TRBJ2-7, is KAGVTQTPRYLIKTRGQQVTLSCSPISGHRSVSWYQQTPGQGLQFLFEYFSETQRNKGNFPGRFSGRQFSNSRSEMNVSTLELGDSALYLCASSLDAGYRWEQYFGPGTRLTVT.